Below, 20 T cell receptor beta chains from the same sample are listed, as sequenced in a study of brain T cells in children with intractable seizures. Assay used: immunoSEQ multiplex PCR; TCRdb lists only in-frame clones, some missing. The profile shows tens of thousands of clones, 90% to 97% of them singletons. Source: peripheral blood, taken at surgery. These receptors were collected from a boy under two years old with focal cortical dysplasia and intractable seizures.

This clone came up once. The chain uses TRBV7-6 and TRBJ2-7, with 9 positions matching TRBD2. Germline CDR1 and CDR2: SGHVS and FNYEAQ. Germline trimming cut 4 bases from V and 0 bases from J; bases unmatched to any gene: 16. There are 19 residues in the CDR3. The CDR3 nucleotides read TGTGCCAGCAGCTCGGGCTTCAGCGGGAGGATCCACAGCTCCTACGAGCAGTACTTC. Its translation is CASSSGFSGRIHSSYEQYF. Variable domain in full (rest from reference TRBV7-6 and TRBJ2-7): GAGVSQSPRYKVTKRGQDVALRCDPISGHVSLYWYRQALGQGPEFLTYFNYEAQQDKSGLPNDRFSAERPEGSISTLTIQRTEQRDSAMYRCASSSGFSGRIHSSYEQYFGPGTRLTVT.

The chain couples TRBV28 to TRBJ2-4, with TRBD2 matching 8 bases. This CDR3 has 22 residues. Germline-derived CDR1 and CDR2 are MDHEN and SYDVKM. V shed 6 bases, J shed 0 bases, and the junction held 25 bases outside the gene matches. As DNA, the CDR3 is TGTGCCAGCAGGGCCTTTGGCCTTAAGCGGGAGTCAAGGGGACTAGCCAAAAACATTCAGTACTTC. This gives the protein CASRAFGLKRESRGLAKNIQYF.

The gene calls are TRBV7-6 and TRBJ2-2, with unresolved D. The V gene's germline CDR1 is SGHVS and CDR2 FNYEAQ. Trimming removed 1 base from V and 9 bases from J, with 21 bases in between. The length of the CDR3 is 17 residues. In DNA, the CDR3 is TGTGCCAGCAGCTTAGAGGCCACTCCACCGGTGACCTGGGAGCTGTTTTTT. Protein: CASSLEATPPVTWELFF.

The V and J genes are TRBV3-1 (or the pseudogene TRBV3-2) and TRBJ1-4, with D unresolved. V lost 2 bases and J lost 10, with 11 bases in between. The CDR3 totals 13 residues. Germline V gene sequence: CDR1 LGHDT, CDR2 YNNKEL (reference sequence). The CDR3 loop is CASSQSDRGKLFF. As DNA, the CDR3 is TGTGCCAGCAGCCAATCAGATCGGGGAAAACTGTTTTTT.

The rearrangement uses TRBV6-5 and TRBJ1-1; the D gene is possibly TRBD1 (5 bases). The CDR3 runs to 14 residues. In germline, CDR1 is MNHEY, CDR2 SVGAGI. The ends were cut back, 4 bases at V and 1 base at J, with 10 bases in the middle. DNA of the CDR3: TGTGCCAGCAGTTCCGGGACGGGGAACACTGAAGCTTTCTTT. Encoded protein: CASSSGTGNTEAFF.

The rearrangement joins TRBV5-4 to TRBJ1-5, with 7 bases that match TRBD1. From germline, CDR1 is SGHNT and CDR2 YYREEE (reference sequence). J lost 0 bases, V lost 4 bases, and 7 bases had no gene match. The CDR3 runs to 16 residues. The CDR3, as DNA: TGTGCCAGCAGCGGGACAGAAGTTTATAGCAATCAGCCCCAGCATTTT. It translates to CASSGTEVYSNQPQHF.

The chain couples TRBV5-8 to TRBJ2-3; 11 nucleotides line up with TRBD1. The CDR3 is made up of 16 amino acids. Germline CDR1 is SGHTS and CDR2 is YDEGEE. The V segment lost 4 bases and the J segment 4 bases; nucleotides outside the gene matches: 8. CDR3 sequence (DNA): TGTGCCAGCAGCGCTAGTCGGACAGGGGGCGCAGATACGCAGTATTTT. Amino acids: CASSASRTGGADTQYF.

V usage is TRBV14 and J usage is TRBJ1-2, with D uncertain. Germline CDR1 reads SGHDN; CDR2 reads FVKESK. This CDR3 contains 13 residues. Trimming took 4 bases from V and 0 from J, leaving 6 bases between them. CDR3 DNA sequence: TGTGCCAGCAGCCTCAGAACTAACTATGGCTACACCTTC. Protein product: CASSLRTNYGYTF.

V gene TRBV11-2 combines with J gene TRBJ2-1, with 7 bases lining up with TRBD2. Trimming at V came to 1 base and at J to 7 bases, leaving 7 bases not matched to a gene. CDR1 is SGHAT and CDR2 is FQNNGV in the germline V gene. This CDR3 contains 15 residues. For the CDR3, the DNA is TGTGCCAGCAGCTTAGCTGCGGGGGTAGGGAATGAGCAGTTCTTC. As protein: CASSLAAGVGNEQFF. Drawing the rest from reference TRBV11-2 and TRBJ2-1, the complete variable domain is EAGVAQSPRYKIIEKRQSVAFWCNPISGHATLYWYQQILGQGPKLLIQFQNNGVVDDSQLPKDRFSAERLKGVDSTLKIQPAKLEDSAVYLCASSLAAGVGNEQFFGPGTRLTVL.

The chain combines TRBV6-5 with TRBJ2-7; D gene unclear. The CDR3 extends over 12 amino acids. The germline V gene encodes CDR1 MNHEY and CDR2 SVGAGI. Deletions cut 7 bases from V and 3 bases from J, with 10 bases between. The CDR3 protein is CASIGLSYEQYF. The CDR3 DNA follows: TGTGCCAGCATTGGGCTGAGCTACGAGCAGTACTTC.

This chain connects TRBV4-2 to TRBJ2-3; 10 positions agree with TRBD1. The CDR3 sequence is 14 residues long. The germline V gene has CDR1 LGHNA and CDR2 YNFKEQ. V shed 5 bases and J 2 bases; nucleotides not matched to a gene: 1. This CDR3 reads CASSGTGDTDTQYF. The CDR3 region has the DNA TGTGCCAGCAGCGGGACAGGGGACACAGATACGCAGTATTTT.

The rearrangement uses TRBV5-6 and TRBJ2-3, with a tentative D call TRBD2 (5 bases). The CDR3 has 11 amino acids. The ends were cut back, 3 bases at V and 10 bases at J, with 9 bases in the middle. The germline gives CDR1 SGHDT, CDR2 YYEEEE. CDR3 sequence (DNA): TGTGCCAGCAGCTCGAGGGCGTCGCAGTATTTT. Translating gives CASSSRASQYF.

This chain connects TRBV28 to TRBJ1-4, with TRBD1 as a possible D gene (5 bases). The CDR3 is made up of 18 amino acids. Germline assignment: CDR1 MDHEN and CDR2 SYDVKM. The ends were cut back, 6 bases at V and 3 bases at J, with 23 bases in the middle. CDR3 region: CASSLGAAGRTANEKLFF. The CDR3 region has the DNA TGTGCCAGCAGCCTCGGGGCGGCAGGGAGGACGGCTAATGAAAAACTGTTTTTT.

The genes are TRBV6-5 and TRBJ1-2; unclear D gene. From germline, CDR1 is MNHEY and CDR2 SVGAGI. CDR3 length: 14 amino acids. V dropped 2 bases and J dropped 3 bases, with 10 bases sitting between them. The CDR3 DNA reads TGTGCCAGCAGTTACAGGGAGGAGGACTATGGCTACACCTTC. This translates into CASSYREEDYGYTF.

The chain joins TRBV13 to TRBJ2-7; D could derive from TRBD1 or TRBD2 (5 bases each). The length of the CDR3 is 15 residues. The germline gives CDR1 PRHDT, CDR2 FYEKMQ (reference sequence). V lost 5 bases to trimming and J lost 0 bases, with 14 bases between them. The CDR3: CASSPGLLSSYEQYF. The CDR3 DNA reads as TGTGCCAGCAGCCCGGGGCTCTTGAGCTCCTACGAGCAGTACTTC.

The chain joins TRBV15 to TRBJ1-1; D is undetermined. Deletions cut 3 bases from V and 5 bases from J, with 16 bases between. In germline, CDR1 is LNHNV, CDR2 YYDKDF (reference sequence). The CDR3 has 15 residues. The CDR3 DNA reads TGTGCCACCAGCAGTAACCGGGGTCGGTGGACTGAAGCTTTCTTT. Translated, it gives CATSSNRGRWTEAFF.

V usage is TRBV3-1 (or the pseudogene TRBV3-2) and J usage is TRBJ1-5, with D possibly being TRBD1 (5 bases). Germline V gene data show CDR1 as LGHDT and CDR2 as YNNKEL (reference sequence). The CDR3 loop spans 15 amino acids. The V gene lost 2 bases and the J gene lost 5 bases, with 13 bases spanning the gap. CDR3 nucleotides: TGTGCCAGCAGCCAATCTCACGGGGCCCATCAGCCCCAGCATTTT. This gives the protein CASSQSHGAHQPQHF.

This clone is a singleton in its sample. The chain couples TRBV25-1 to TRBJ2-2, with 7 bases aligning to TRBD1. CDR3 length: 15 residues. Trimming took 4 bases from V and 5 from J; bases not matched to a gene: 7. Germline V CDR1 and CDR2: MGHDK, SYGVNS. This CDR3 is CASSANRGWTGELFF. CDR3 nucleotide sequence: TGTGCCAGCAGTGCAAACAGGGGATGGACCGGGGAGCTGTTTTTT. Combining the CDR3 with reference TRBV25-1 and TRBJ2-2 gives the whole variable domain EADIYQTPRYLVIGTGKKITLECSQTMGHDKMYWYQQDPGMELHLIHYSYGVNSTEKGDLSSESTVSRIRTEHFPLTLESARPSHTSQYLCASSANRGWTGELFFGEGSRLTVL.

The chain links TRBV5-4 to TRBJ2-1, with D perhaps matching TRBD1 or TRBD2 (6 bases each). V was cut by 3 bases and J by 7 bases, with 14 bases left in between. CDR1 SGHNT and CDR2 YYREEE come from the germline V gene (reference sequence). This CDR3 is 14 amino acids long. CDR3 sequence: CASSYPGALNEQFF. The CDR3 region has the DNA TGTGCCAGCAGCTACCCGGGGGCGTTGAATGAGCAGTTCTTC.

The chain recombines TRBV20-1 with TRBJ2-2; D unresolved. CDR1 and CDR2 from the germline V gene are DFQATT and SNEGSKA (reference sequence). V was cut by 2 bases and J by 6 bases, with 4 bases left in between. The CDR3 contains 11 residues. The CDR3 spells CSARWAGELFF. CDR3 nucleotides: TGCAGTGCTAGATGGGCCGGGGAGCTGTTTTTT.